The TCR beta chain described here comes from a study of synovial regulatory T cells in juvenile arthritis. Germline V gene data show CDR1 as SGHTA and CDR2 as FQGNSA. The CDR3 sequence is 14 residues long. DNA was not recorded. Clones were read by immunoSEQ multiplex PCR, and TCRdb kept only the in-frame ones, dropping some. This sample's table has around 9,900 clones. This sequence originates from a donor aged 2-30 years with juvenile idiopathic arthritis. The source material was Treg cells from blood. The subset is: remaining (HLA-DR-negative) circulating blood Treg cells. The chain is built from TRBV7-2 and TRBJ2-5; the D call of TRBD1 rests on TCRdb alone, since no DNA is present to check it. This CDR3 reads CASSFIRGEETQYF.